These 15 T cell receptor beta chains came from one sample sequenced in a study of beta chain features in type 1 diabetes. The isolated RNA, all of it, was reverse transcribed, so expressed TCRB transcripts were what got sequenced. Some clones are missing from TCRdb's copy, which holds only in-frame ones; the method was immunoSEQ multiplex PCR. Counted here are roughly 150,000 clones, approximately 10% occurring once; the ten biggest clones make up under 2.5%. The sample comprised central memory CD4+ T cells from blood. The receptors stem from a young man in good health.

This chain uses TRBV30 with TRBJ1-1; D uncertain. Trimming removed 0 bases from V and 6 bases from J, with 8 bases in between. The CDR3 runs to 12 residues. From germline, CDR1 is GTSNPN and CDR2 SVGIG (reference sequence). The CDR3 sequence is CAWSVVGAEAFF. The CDR3 bases are TGTGCCTGGAGTGTTGTGGGTGCTGAAGCTTTCTTT.

This clone has just one count. At one of its ends the junction is not consistent with the germline gene, which may arise from a read error. The V call is TRBV7-2, the J call TRBJ2-3; D possibly corresponds to TRBD2 (6 bases). Looked up from germline, CDR1 is SGHTA and CDR2 is FQGNSA. The CDR3 sequence is 12 residues long. CDR3 amino acids: CASSGPIEGGLF. CDR3 bases: TGTGCCAGCAGCGGCCCAATAGAGGGAGGTTTGTTT.

The J gene is TRBJ2-1, the V gene TRBV7-8; TRBD2 agrees at 12 bases. Germline V lookup: CDR1 SGHVS, CDR2 FQNEAQ. CDR3 length: 17 amino acids. Trimming removed 3 bases from V and 0 bases from J; junction bases left unmatched: 3. The CDR3 loop reads CASSFGLAGHSYNEQFF. CDR3 nucleotides: TGTGCCAGCAGCTTTGGACTAGCGGGACACTCCTACAATGAGCAGTTCTTC. Based on the CDR3 plus reference TRBV7-8 and TRBJ2-1, the full variable domain is GAGVSQSPRYKVAKRGQDVALRCDPISGHVSLFWYQQALGQGPEFLTYFQNEAQLDKSGLPSDRFFAERPEGSVSTLKIQRTQQEDSAVYLCASSFGLAGHSYNEQFFGPGTRLTVL.

The chain links TRBV7-9 to TRBJ2-5; TRBD1 agrees at 7 bases. J gave up 1 base and V 3 bases, and 2 bases lay outside the gene matches. The germline V gene has CDR1 SEHNR and CDR2 FQNEAQ (reference sequence). There are 14 residues in the CDR3. The DNA for the CDR3 is TGTGCCAGCAGCTTCGGGACAGCCCAAGAGACCCAGTACTTC. Its translation is CASSFGTAQETQYF.

In its sample, this clone was seen a few times. The rearrangement joins TRBV7-9 to TRBJ2-7, with 10 bases matching TRBD1. Germline CDR1 is SEHNR and CDR2 is FQNEAQ (reference sequence). CDR3 length: 16 residues. V lost 7 bases to trimming and J lost 7 bases; unmatched junction nucleotides: 16. In DNA form, the CDR3 reads TGTGCCAGCATCCCTCTCAGGGGACAGGGGACGGGGGAGCAGTACTTC. Protein: CASIPLRGQGTGEQYF.

This clone was counted between two and nine times. The genes are TRBV5-6 and TRBJ1-1; possibly TRBD1 for D (5 bases). This CDR3 comprises 14 residues. Germline V gene data show CDR1 as SGHDT and CDR2 as YYEEEE. Between the trimmed V and J ends, which lost 0 bases and 5 bases, there was a span of 11 bases. CDR3 nucleotides: TGTGCCAGCAGCTTGGTTCCCCGGGGGACTGAAGCTTTCTTT. It is translated as CASSLVPRGTEAFF.

This clone was observed a few times. The gene calls are TRBV21-1 and TRBJ2-5; the D segment call TRBD1 is taken from the table without a DNA check. TRBV21-1 is assigned pseudogene status. The CDR3 runs 14 residues. The CDR3 region has the DNA TGTGCCAGCAGCAGCGACAGGGGGGGTGAGACCCAGTACTTC. It specifies CASSSDRGGETQYF.

This CDR3 reads CASSDRAQETQYF. CDR3 DNA sequence: TGTGCCAGCAGCGACAGGGCTCAAGAGACCCAGTACTTC. The chain uses TRBV13 and TRBJ2-5; 7 nucleotides align to TRBD1. This CDR3 has 13 residues. V shed 5 bases, J shed 2 bases, and the junction held 2 bases outside the gene matches. Germline CDR1 and CDR2: PRHDT and FYEKMQ (reference sequence).

This clone was seen a handful of times. V is TRBV7-9 and J is TRBJ1-5, with unresolved D. Germline values: CDR1 SEHNR, CDR2 FQNEAQ (reference sequence). The V end lost 1 base, the J end lost 3 bases, and 7 bases lay between the germline ends. This CDR3 has 14 amino acids. Here the CDR3 DNA reads TGTGCCAGCAGCTTAGATGGTAACAATCAGCCCCAGCATTTT. Amino acid sequence: CASSLDGNNQPQHF.

The chain recombines TRBV25-1 with TRBJ2-1; 9 nucleotides align to TRBD1. The J segment lost 5 bases and the V segment lost 2 bases, leaving 7 bases of the junction unmatched. CDR1 and CDR2 from the germline V gene are MGHDK and SYGVNS. This CDR3 has 16 amino acids. For the CDR3, the DNA is TGTGCCAGCAGTGAAACCGGGACAGGGAAGGACAATGAGCAGTTCTTC. Translating it yields CASSETGTGKDNEQFF.

This clone was recorded a few times. The rearrangement links TRBV30 to TRBJ1-2; tentative D call: TRBD1 (6 bases). The ends were cut back, 3 bases at V and 4 bases at J, with 15 bases in the middle. The CDR3 spans 14 residues. Germline loops: CDR1 GTSNPN, CDR2 SVGIG (reference sequence). The CDR3 nucleotides read TGTGCCTGGAGGCCGAGGGGGGTTCGCTATGGCTACACCTTC. Residues: CAWRPRGVRYGYTF. The variable domain in full, completed from reference TRBV30 and TRBJ1-2, reads SQTIHQWPATLVQPVGSPLSLECTVEGTSNPNLYWYRQAAGRGLQLLFYSVGIGQISSEVPQNLSASRPQDRQFILSSKKLLLSDSGFYLCAWRPRGVRYGYTFGSGTRLTVV.

This clone was seen more than once but under ten times. The rearrangement uses TRBV27 and TRBJ2-3; 8 bases map to TRBD1. V dropped 4 bases and J dropped 1; count of bases not matched to a gene: 4. Germline V gene lookup returns CDR1 MNHEY and CDR2 SMNVEV (reference sequence). This CDR3 region has 15 residues. CDR3 DNA: TGTGCCAGCAGTTCCGAGACAGGGGGCACAGATACGCAGTATTTT. Translating gives CASSSETGGTDTQYF.

This clone came up a few times. This rearrangement joins TRBV7-2 to TRBJ2-7, with D maybe TRBD2 (6 bases). In germline, CDR1 is SGHTA, CDR2 FQGNSA. The CDR3 consists of 14 residues. V was pared by 5 bases and J by 3 bases, with 14 bases between. The CDR3 loop reads CASSPQAGLYEQYF. DNA for the CDR3: TGTGCCAGCAGCCCCCAAGCGGGCCTCTACGAGCAGTACTTC.

The chain couples TRBV18 to TRBJ1-1; the match to TRBD1 covers 7 bases. The CDR3 totals 15 residues. V shed 4 bases, J shed 3 bases, and the junction held 8 bases outside the gene matches. The germline CDR1 and CDR2 sequences are KGHSH and LQKENI. The CDR3 DNA reads as TGTGCCAGCTCACTCGACAGGGAAGTGGACACTGAAGCTTTCTTT. This translates into CASSLDREVDTEAFF.

This clone occurred a few times. This chain uses TRBV19 with TRBJ1-1; TRBD1 matches at 9 bases. The CDR3 contains 15 residues. Looked up from germline, CDR1 is LNHDA and CDR2 is SQIVND (reference sequence). V gave up 3 bases and J gave up 4 bases; unmatched junction bases: 6. The CDR3, as DNA: TGTGCCAGTAGTATCCCCGGGACAGGGACCACTGAAGCTTTCTTT. Translated, it gives CASSIPGTGTTEAFF.